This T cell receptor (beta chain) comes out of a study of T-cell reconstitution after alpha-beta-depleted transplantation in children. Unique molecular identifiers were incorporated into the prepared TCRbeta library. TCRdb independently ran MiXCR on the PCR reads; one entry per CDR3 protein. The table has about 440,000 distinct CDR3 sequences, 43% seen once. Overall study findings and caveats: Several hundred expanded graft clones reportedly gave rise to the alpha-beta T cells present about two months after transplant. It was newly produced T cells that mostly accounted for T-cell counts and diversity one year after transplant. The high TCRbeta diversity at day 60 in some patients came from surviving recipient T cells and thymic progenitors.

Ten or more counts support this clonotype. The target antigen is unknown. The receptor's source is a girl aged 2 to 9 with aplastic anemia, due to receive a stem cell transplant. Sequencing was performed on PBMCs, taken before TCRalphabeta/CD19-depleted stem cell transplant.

The CDR3 here is CSVVGVAVRNEQFF. The CDR3 nucleotides read TGCAGCGTTGTAGGAGTAGCGGTCCGAAATGAGCAGTTCTTC. This chain uses TRBV29-1 with TRBJ2-1; a weak D match, TRBD2 (6 bases). The ends were cut back, 4 bases at V and 7 bases at J, with 17 bases in the middle. The CDR3 loop spans 14 amino acids. CDR1 and CDR2 from the germline V gene are SQVTM and ANQGSEA.